These 28 T cell receptor beta chains were all obtained from the same sample, sequenced in a study of cytotoxic CD8 clonotypes in ibrutinib-treated CLL. Data came from immunoSEQ multiplex PCR; TCRdb stores just in-frame clones and leaves some out. Among more than 85,000 clones, approximately 80% were seen once, and the ten largest hold less than 35%. The sample here was PBMCs, taken after 12 months of ibrutinib treatment. These receptors all stem from a human donor with chronic lymphocytic leukemia.

CDR3 DNA: TGTGCCAGCAGCCTGGGACTAGCGGGGTTCACAGATACGCAGTATTTT. It specifies CASSLGLAGFTDTQYF. V usage is TRBV7-2 and J usage is TRBJ2-3; 13 nucleotides match TRBD2. Germline V lookup: CDR1 SGHTA, CDR2 FQGNSA. This CDR3 comprises 16 residues. The J segment lost 2 bases and the V segment lost 5 bases, leaving 4 bases of the junction unmatched. Combining the CDR3 with reference TRBV7-2 and TRBJ2-3 gives the whole variable domain GAGVSQSPSNKVTEKGKDVELRCDPISGHTALYWYRQSLGQGLEFLIYFQGNSAPDKSGLPSDRFSAERTGGSVSTLTIQRTQQEDSAVYLCASSLGLAGFTDTQYFGPGTRLTVL.

This chain joins TRBV18 and TRBJ2-1; TRBD2 aligns across 11 bases. The CDR3 spans 16 residues. J lost 8 bases, V lost 6 bases, and 12 bases had no gene match. The germline CDR1 and CDR2 sequences are KGHSH and LQKENI. Written as DNA, the CDR3 is TGTGCCAGCTCCCAGCGGATTAGCGGGGGGGCCTATGAGCAGTTCTTC. Translated: CASSQRISGGAYEQFF. Full variable domain (rest looked up from reference TRBV18 and TRBJ2-1): NAGVMQNPRHLVRRRGQEARLRCSPMKGHSHVYWYRQLPEEGLKFMVYLQKENIIDESGMPKERFSAEFPKEGPSILRIQQVVRGDSAAYFCASSQRISGGAYEQFFGPGTRLTVL.

As to this clone: Other DNA sequences from this sample encode an identical CDR3 as well. V gene TRBV11-3 combines with J gene TRBJ2-1; TRBD2 aligns across 8 bases. Germline V CDR1 and CDR2: SGHNT, YENEEA. This CDR3 has 16 residues. V was clipped by 1 base and J by 3 bases; unmatched bases: 5. CDR3 amino acids: CASSLGGGPSYNEQFF. The CDR3 nucleotides read TGTGCCAGCAGCTTAGGCGGGGGGCCAAGCTACAATGAGCAGTTCTTC.

The rearrangement joins TRBV20-1 to TRBJ2-5; tentatively, D is TRBD2 (6 bases). The ends were cut back, 3 bases at V and 5 bases at J, with 7 bases in the middle. This CDR3 spans 11 amino acids. Per the germline V gene, CDR1 is DFQATT and CDR2 is SNEGSKA (reference sequence). CDR3 in amino acids: CSASGRETQYF. The DNA for the CDR3 is TGCAGTGCTAGTGGGAGGGAGACCCAGTACTTC.

This chain connects TRBV2 to TRBJ2-6; D gene ambiguous. Looked up from germline, CDR1 is SNHLY and CDR2 is FYNNEI. V shed 7 bases and J shed 0 bases, with 7 bases lying between them. This CDR3 has 14 residues. CDR3 in DNA: TGTGCCAGCAATATCGGCTCTGGGGCCAACGTCCTGACTTTC. This sequence encodes CASNIGSGANVLTF.

The chain has TRBV6-5 and TRBJ2-3; possibly TRBD1 for D (5 bases). The CDR3 length is 13 residues. Trimming took off 5 bases at V and 7 bases at J, with 13 bases between the two ends. The germline V gene encodes CDR1 MNHEY and CDR2 SVGAGI. The chain's CDR3 is CASSLAGINTQYF. In nucleotides, the CDR3 is TGTGCCAGCAGTCTGGCAGGGATCAATACGCAGTATTTT.

This chain connects TRBV20-1 to TRBJ1-1, with no clear D. This CDR3 is built from 11 residues. Per the germline V gene, CDR1 is DFQATT and CDR2 is SNEGSKA (reference sequence). V was trimmed by 6 bases and J by 1 base, leaving 6 bases between them. The CDR3: CSARENTEAFF. CDR3 sequence (DNA): TGCAGTGCCCGGGAGAACACTGAAGCTTTCTTT.

The chain has TRBV18 and TRBJ1-1, with TRBD1 identical over 8 bases. CDR3 length equals 16 residues. Germline trimming cut 3 bases from V and 0 bases from J; bases unmatched to any gene: 6. Germline CDR1 KGHSH, CDR2 LQKENI. The CDR3 spells CASSPGQERMNTEAFF. Written as DNA, the CDR3 is TGTGCCAGCTCACCGGGACAGGAGAGAATGAACACTGAAGCTTTCTTT.

This clone came up many times. The same CDR3 is also encoded by other DNA sequences in this sample. The J gene is TRBJ2-2, the V gene TRBV7-2, with D hard to call. Germline CDR1 is SGHTA and CDR2 is FQGNSA. V lost 1 base and J lost 4, with 4 bases in between. The CDR3 loop spans 13 amino acids. In DNA form, the CDR3 reads TGTGCCAGCAGCTTAGGGGGCACCGGGGAGCTGTTTTTT. The encoded protein is CASSLGGTGELFF.

The V and J genes are TRBV2 and TRBJ1-4; tentative D call: TRBD1 (6 bases). V lost 6 bases, J lost 3 bases, and 11 bases lay in between. Germline CDR1 SNHLY, CDR2 FYNNEI. The CDR3 spans 14 residues. The CDR3 here is CASRQGVANEKLFF. The CDR3 bases are TGTGCCAGCAGACAGGGTGTAGCTAATGAAAAACTGTTTTTT.

This clone has a handful of counts. The chain has TRBV6-5 and TRBJ2-5; D might be TRBD2 (6 bases). V lost 0 bases and J lost 5, with 13 bases in between. The CDR3 length is 15 residues. Germline CDR1 MNHEY, CDR2 SVGAGI. CDR3 in DNA: TGTGCCAGCAGTTACTCCTCTCTTGGAGGGGAGACCCAGTACTTC. This sequence encodes CASSYSSLGGETQYF.

This sequence joins TRBV30 and TRBJ2-7; TRBD1 aligns across 7 bases. The ends lost 5 bases at V and 2 bases at J; junction bases unmatched: 6. The CDR3 runs 13 residues. Germline V CDR1 and CDR2: GTSNPN, SVGIG (reference sequence). CDR3 bases: TGTGCCTGGGGGAGACAGGGACCCTACGAGCAGTACTTC. Its protein is CAWGRQGPYEQYF.

The sample holds one count of this clone. The rearrangement links TRBV7-2 to TRBJ1-4; a possible D gene is TRBD1 (6 bases). Germline V gives CDR1 SGHTA, CDR2 FQGNSA. This CDR3 is 15 amino acids long. The V end was cut by 3 bases, the J end by 12 bases, with 20 bases between. The CDR3 sequence is CASSFVGAAGWELFF. Written as DNA, the CDR3 is TGTGCCAGCAGCTTCGTGGGGGCGGCTGGCTGGGAACTGTTTTTT. Based on the CDR3 plus reference TRBV7-2 and TRBJ1-4, the full variable domain is GAGVSQSPSNKVTEKGKDVELRCDPISGHTALYWYRQSLGQGLEFLIYFQGNSAPDKSGLPSDRFSAERTGGSVSTLTIQRTQQEDSAVYLCASSFVGAAGWELFFGSGTQLSVL.

V and J are TRBV11-2 and TRBJ2-5; D remains ambiguous. V was trimmed by 5 bases and J by 5 bases, leaving 18 bases between them. This CDR3 is 15 amino acids long. Germline assignment: CDR1 SGHAT and CDR2 FQNNGV. The CDR3 sequence is CASSPPWDKPETQYF. The CDR3 nucleotides are TGTGCCAGCAGCCCGCCGTGGGATAAGCCTGAGACCCAGTACTTC.

This clone came up once. CDR3 bases: TGTGCCAGCAGTGACGGACAGGGCCATAATTCACCCCTCCACTTT. It codes for CASSDGQGHNSPLHF. The rearrangement joins TRBV6-1 to TRBJ1-6, with 8 positions matching TRBD1. The length of the CDR3 is 15 residues. V was pared by 3 bases and J by 5 bases, with 3 bases of the junction left unmatched. Per the germline V gene, CDR1 is MNHNS and CDR2 is SASEGT.

The chain recombines TRBV30 with TRBJ1-1; 7 nucleotides align to TRBD1. The V and J ends lost 4 bases and 5 bases, in that order; junction bases with no gene match: 10. Germline CDR1 GTSNPN, CDR2 SVGIG (reference sequence). This CDR3 contains 14 residues. The CDR3 DNA reads as TGTGCCTGGATGGCGACAGGGCGTTGGACTGAAGCTTTCTTT. It encodes CAWMATGRWTEAFF.

This clone showed up just a few times. The rearrangement joins TRBV5-4 to TRBJ1-2; TRBD1 is a possible D gene (5 bases). Germline CDR1 SGHNT, CDR2 YYREEE (reference sequence). This CDR3 region has 16 residues. Trimming shortened V by 4 bases and J by 3 bases, and 19 bases separated the two germline ends. The CDR3 loop is CASSPGRTDTYYGYTF. In DNA, the CDR3 is TGTGCCAGCAGCCCGGGCCGAACGGACACGTACTATGGCTACACCTTC.

This clone was counted only a few times. The V gene is TRBV25-1, the J gene TRBJ1-6; 8 nucleotides line up with TRBD1. CDR3 length equals 14 residues. Germline CDR1 MGHDK, CDR2 SYGVNS. With 4 bases clipped from V and 9 bases from J, the junction kept 5 bases outside the gene matches. The DNA for the CDR3 is TGTGCCAGCAGTGCACCAGGGGGCATTTCACCCCTCCACTTT. This sequence encodes CASSAPGGISPLHF.

This clone was seen a handful of times. CDR3 coding DNA: TGCGCCAGCAGTCCATGGATCCGCACGACCGCTAACTATGGCTACACCTTC. Its protein product is CASSPWIRTTANYGYTF. This chain joins TRBV10-2 and TRBJ1-2; D gene uncertain. CDR3 length: 17 amino acids. Trimming took off 5 bases at V and 0 bases at J, with 19 bases between the two ends. Germline CDR1 and CDR2: WSHSY and SAAADI.

The rearrangement links TRBV7-2 to TRBJ2-5; 7 nucleotides agree with TRBD2. The CDR3 extends over 16 amino acids. The V gene end was trimmed by 5 bases and the J gene end by 2 bases; junction bases not matched to a gene: 11. CDR1 SGHTA and CDR2 FQGNSA come from the germline V gene. CDR3 nucleotides: TGTGCCAGCAGCACCCGCCGGCCTAGCGGACAAGAGACCCAGTACTTC. Translated, it gives CASSTRRPSGQETQYF.

The chain joins TRBV30 to TRBJ1-2, with D hard to call. This CDR3 is built from 13 residues. V was shortened by 5 bases and J by 1 base, with 11 bases between the two germline ends. Germline V gene sequence: CDR1 GTSNPN, CDR2 SVGIG (reference sequence). This chain's CDR3 is CAWGNSYNYGYTF. CDR3 coding DNA: TGTGCCTGGGGTAACAGTTATAACTATGGCTACACCTTC.

The V call is TRBV23-1, the J call TRBJ1-2, with 9 bases lining up with TRBD1. TRBV23-1 is labeled an ORF, and its function is uncertain. V lost 0 bases to trimming and J lost 2 bases; unmatched junction nucleotides: 1. The length of the CDR3 is 15 residues. Here the CDR3 DNA reads TGCGCCAGCAGTCAATCGGGACAGGGAAACTATGGCTACACCTTC. Amino acids: CASSQSGQGNYGYTF.

The chain uses TRBV13 and TRBJ2-7, with D tentatively TRBD1 (5 bases). This CDR3 spans 14 amino acids. Germline CDR1 and CDR2: PRHDT and FYEKMQ (reference sequence). Trimming removed 0 bases from V and 4 bases from J, with 10 bases in between. The CDR3 sequence is CASSLGTAIYEQYF. For the CDR3, the DNA is TGTGCCAGCAGCTTAGGGACAGCGATATACGAGCAGTACTTC.

The genes are TRBV18 and TRBJ1-5; perhaps TRBD1 as D (5 bases). Germline CDR1 KGHSH, CDR2 LQKENI. The CDR3 length is 14 residues. The ends were cut back, 6 bases at V and 3 bases at J, with 12 bases in the middle. CDR3 sequence (DNA): TGTGCCAGCTCGCACGACAGTTTCAATCAGCCCCAGCATTTT. Translation: CASSHDSFNQPQHF.

The chain couples TRBV2 to TRBJ1-5; D not resolved. This CDR3 is built from 14 residues. The germline V and J ends were trimmed by 1 base and 4 bases, with 8 bases remaining between them. Germline V gene data show CDR1 as SNHLY and CDR2 as FYNNEI. The CDR3 DNA is TGTGCCAGCAGTGAAGGGCAAGTTAATCAGCCCCAGCATTTT. This translates into CASSEGQVNQPQHF.

The gene calls are TRBV19 and TRBJ2-2; 10 bases are a match to TRBD2. CDR1 is LNHDA and CDR2 is SQIVND in the germline V gene (reference sequence). The CDR3 covers 17 residues. With V trimmed by 5 bases and J by 7 bases, 13 bases remained unmatched. CDR3 bases: TGTGCCAGTAGTCTCAACCCCAGCGGGGGGGCCAACGGGGAGCTGTTTTTT. Protein product: CASSLNPSGGANGELFF.

Concerning this clone itself: The sample carries other DNA sequences with the same CDR3. The genes are TRBV5-1 and TRBJ2-7; the D gene is possibly TRBD2 (5 bases). Trimming stripped 1 base from V and 0 bases from J, with 11 bases between. The CDR3 is 15 residues long. Germline CDR1 SGHRS, CDR2 YFSETQ. CDR3 in amino acids: CASSLSGSSSYEQYF. The DNA of the CDR3 is TGCGCCAGCAGCTTGTCGGGGTCCAGCTCCTACGAGCAGTACTTC.

The rearrangement joins TRBV30 to TRBJ2-1, with D perhaps TRBD1 or TRBD2 (5 bases each). The CDR3 length is 16 residues. Trimming stripped 5 bases from V and 2 bases from J, with 19 bases between. Per germline, CDR1 GTSNPN and CDR2 SVGIG (reference sequence). CDR3 bases: TGTGCCTGGTGGGGAACCGGGACCCCTACCTACAATGAGCAGTTCTTC. Amino acid sequence: CAWWGTGTPTYNEQFF.